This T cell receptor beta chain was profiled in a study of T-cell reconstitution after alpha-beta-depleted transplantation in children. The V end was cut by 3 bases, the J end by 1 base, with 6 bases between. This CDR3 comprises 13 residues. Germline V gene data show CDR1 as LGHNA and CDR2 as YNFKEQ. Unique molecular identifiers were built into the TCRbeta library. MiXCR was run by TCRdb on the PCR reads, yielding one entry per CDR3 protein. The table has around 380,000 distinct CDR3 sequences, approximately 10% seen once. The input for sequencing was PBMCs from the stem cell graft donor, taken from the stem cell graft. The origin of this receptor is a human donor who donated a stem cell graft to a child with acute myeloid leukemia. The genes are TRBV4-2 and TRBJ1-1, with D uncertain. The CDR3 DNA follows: TGTGCCAGCAGCCAGGTGGGGAACACTGAAGCTTTCTTT. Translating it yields CASSQVGNTEAFF.